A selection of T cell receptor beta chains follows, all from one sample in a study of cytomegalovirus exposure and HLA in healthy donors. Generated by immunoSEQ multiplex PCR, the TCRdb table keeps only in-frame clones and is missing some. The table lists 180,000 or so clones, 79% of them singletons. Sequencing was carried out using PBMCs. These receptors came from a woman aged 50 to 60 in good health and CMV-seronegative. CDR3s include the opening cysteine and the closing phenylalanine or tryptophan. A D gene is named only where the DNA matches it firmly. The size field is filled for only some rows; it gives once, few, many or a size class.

cdr3_aa: CASSQQGAAGGWIEQFF
cdr3_nt: TGTGCCAGCAGCCAACAGGGGGCTGCGGGAGGATGGATTGAGCAGTTCTTC
j_call: TRBJ2-1
v_call: TRBV11-2
d_call: NA
clone_size: NA

cdr3_aa: CAWRGDRGYNEQFF
cdr3_nt: TGTGCCTGGAGAGGGGACAGGGGATACAATGAGCAGTTCTTC
j_call: TRBJ2-1
v_call: TRBV30
d_call: TRBD1
clone_size: NA

cdr3_aa: CASSETSETDTQYF
cdr3_nt: TGTGCCAGCAGCGAGACTAGCGAGACAGATACGCAGTATTTT
j_call: TRBJ2-3
v_call: TRBV6-4
d_call: TRBD2
clone_size: medium-sized

cdr3_aa: CASSPGQGAYGYTF
cdr3_nt: TGCGCCAGCAGCCCAGGACAGGGGGCCTATGGCTACACCTTC
j_call: TRBJ1-2
v_call: TRBV5-1
d_call: TRBD1
clone_size: NA

cdr3_aa: CASSQGAFGGYTF
cdr3_nt: TGCGCCAGCAGCCAAGGGGCTTTTGGCGGCTACACCTTC
j_call: TRBJ1-2
v_call: TRBV4-1
d_call: NA
clone_size: NA

cdr3_aa: CASSLGPTGNEQYF
cdr3_nt: TGTGCCAGCAGCTTAGGACCGACAGGGAACGAGCAGTACTTC
j_call: TRBJ2-7
v_call: TRBV7-2
d_call: TRBD1
clone_size: NA

cdr3_aa: CSVVKERGRGQYF
cdr3_nt: TGCAGCGTTGTTAAAGAGCGGGGCCGGGGGCAGTACTTC
j_call: TRBJ2-7
v_call: TRBV29-1
d_call: TRBD2
clone_size: NA

cdr3_aa: CASSYVSGRYNEQFF
cdr3_nt: TGTGCCAGCAGTTACGTTAGCGGGCGTTACAATGAGCAGTTCTTC
j_call: TRBJ2-1
v_call: TRBV6-5
d_call: TRBD2
clone_size: NA

cdr3_aa: CASSQIGRSDTQYF
cdr3_nt: TGTGCCAGCAGCCAAATAGGGAGATCAGATACGCAGTATTTT
j_call: TRBJ2-3
v_call: TRBV4-2
d_call: NA
clone_size: NA

cdr3_aa: CASRRGGVRYGYTF
cdr3_nt: TGTGCCAGCAGGAGGGGGGGAGTGCGCTATGGCTACACCTTC
j_call: TRBJ1-2
v_call: TRBV6-6
d_call: NA
clone_size: once

cdr3_aa: CASGQANYGYTF
cdr3_nt: TGTGCCAGCGGACAAGCTAACTATGGCTACACCTTC
j_call: TRBJ1-2
v_call: TRBV6-5
d_call: NA
clone_size: NA

cdr3_aa: CASSGGLARVYEQYF
cdr3_nt: TGTGCCAGCAGTGGGGGACTAGCCCGAGTCTACGAGCAGTACTTC
j_call: TRBJ2-7
v_call: TRBV7-9
d_call: TRBD2
clone_size: NA

cdr3_aa: CASSQDRGLNQPQHF
cdr3_nt: TGCGCCAGCAGCCAAGACAGGGGCCTCAATCAGCCCCAGCATTTT
j_call: TRBJ1-5
v_call: TRBV4-3
d_call: NA
clone_size: NA

cdr3_aa: CASSPMATSGSYEQYF
cdr3_nt: TGTGCCAGCAGCCCCATGGCGACTAGCGGGAGCTACGAGCAGTACTTC
j_call: TRBJ2-7
v_call: TRBV7-6
d_call: TRBD2
clone_size: NA

cdr3_aa: CASSELELPYNSPLHF
cdr3_nt: TGTGCCAGCAGTGAATTAGAATTACCCTATAATTCACCCCTCCACTTT
j_call: TRBJ1-6
v_call: TRBV6-1
d_call: NA
clone_size: NA

cdr3_aa: CATHPTGGKYEQYF
cdr3_nt: TGTGCCACCCACCCCACAGGGGGCAAGTACGAGCAGTACTTC
j_call: TRBJ2-7
v_call: TRBV6-5
d_call: TRBD1
clone_size: NA

cdr3_aa: CAWTRTQVYEQYF
cdr3_nt: TGTGCCTGGACCCGTACACAGGTCTACGAGCAGTACTTC
j_call: TRBJ2-7
v_call: TRBV30
d_call: NA
clone_size: NA

cdr3_aa: CASSEPREKGNTIYF
cdr3_nt: TGTGCCAGCAGTGAACCCAGGGAAAAAGGAAACACCATATATTTT
j_call: TRBJ1-3
v_call: TRBV6-1
d_call: NA
clone_size: NA

cdr3_aa: CASARLAGIQETQYF
cdr3_nt: TGTGCCAGCGCTAGACTAGCGGGGATCCAAGAGACCCAGTACTTC
j_call: TRBJ2-5
v_call: TRBV7-8
d_call: TRBD2
clone_size: NA

cdr3_aa: CASSTRTGSSNQPQHF
cdr3_nt: TGTGCCAGCAGCACCCGGACAGGGTCTAGCAATCAGCCCCAGCATTTT
j_call: TRBJ1-5
v_call: TRBV7-8
d_call: TRBD1
clone_size: NA

cdr3_aa: CAWIGQGKTEAFF
cdr3_nt: TGTGCCTGGATAGGGCAGGGTAAGACTGAAGCTTTCTTT
j_call: TRBJ1-1
v_call: TRBV30
d_call: NA
clone_size: NA

cdr3_aa: CASSIAGTSQYF
cdr3_nt: TGTGCCAGTAGTATAGCCGGGACTAGCCAGTATTTT
j_call: TRBJ2-3
v_call: TRBV19
d_call: TRBD2
clone_size: NA

cdr3_aa: CASSLRDPPYEQYF
cdr3_nt: TGTGCCAGCAGTTTGCGGGACCCGCCCTACGAGCAGTACTTC
j_call: TRBJ2-7
v_call: TRBV28
d_call: NA
clone_size: NA

cdr3_aa: CASSFRDRRGYTF
cdr3_nt: TGTGCCAGCAGTTTCCGGGACAGAAGAGGCTACACCTTC
j_call: TRBJ1-2
v_call: TRBV27
d_call: TRBD1
clone_size: NA

cdr3_aa: CASSSGLAGVETQYF
cdr3_nt: TGTGCCAGCAGCTCGGGACTAGCGGGAGTGGAGACCCAGTACTTC
j_call: TRBJ2-5
v_call: TRBV9
d_call: TRBD2
clone_size: NA

cdr3_aa: CASSLEAPGGIREQYF
cdr3_nt: TGCGCCAGCAGCTTGGAAGCCCCGGGGGGGATTCGCGAGCAGTACTTC
j_call: TRBJ2-7
v_call: TRBV5-1
d_call: TRBD2
clone_size: NA

cdr3_aa: CSASTGEHNEQFF
cdr3_nt: TGCAGCGCCTCCACAGGGGAGCACAATGAGCAGTTCTTC
j_call: TRBJ2-1
v_call: TRBV29-1
d_call: TRBD1
clone_size: few

cdr3_aa: CASGGAGSTDTQYF
cdr3_nt: TGTGCTAGTGGTGGGGCGGGGAGCACAGATACGCAGTATTTT
j_call: TRBJ2-3
v_call: TRBV12-5
d_call: NA
clone_size: NA

cdr3_aa: CASSVQGLGYEQYF
cdr3_nt: TGTGCCAGCAGCGTCCAGGGGCTGGGGTACGAGCAGTACTTC
j_call: TRBJ2-7
v_call: TRBV13
d_call: NA
clone_size: NA

cdr3_aa: CASSQEWNSGGNTQYF
cdr3_nt: TGTGCCAGCAGCCAAGAGTGGAATAGCGGGGGCAATACGCAGTATTTT
j_call: TRBJ2-3
v_call: TRBV4-2
d_call: TRBD2
clone_size: NA

cdr3_aa: CASRPHQGQQETQYF
cdr3_nt: TGTGCCAGCAGACCCCATCAGGGACAGCAAGAGACCCAGTACTTC
j_call: TRBJ2-5
v_call: TRBV27
d_call: TRBD1
clone_size: NA

cdr3_aa: CASSAMTGAADTQYF
cdr3_nt: TGTGCCAGCAGTGCCATGACAGGGGCCGCAGATACGCAGTATTTT
j_call: TRBJ2-3
v_call: TRBV27
d_call: TRBD1
clone_size: NA

cdr3_aa: CASSPTGVGQPQHF
cdr3_nt: TGTGCCAGTAGTCCGACAGGGGTTGGACAGCCCCAGCATTTT
j_call: TRBJ1-5
v_call: TRBV19
d_call: TRBD1
clone_size: NA

cdr3_aa: CASRVLPGGTSGLDSYNEQFF
cdr3_nt: TGTGCCAGCAGAGTCCTACCGGGCGGGACTAGCGGACTCGACTCCTACAATGAGCAGTTCTTC
j_call: TRBJ2-1
v_call: TRBV28
d_call: TRBD2
clone_size: NA

cdr3_aa: CASRPARGVSYEQYF
cdr3_nt: TGTGCCAGCAGACCCGCCAGGGGGGTTTCCTACGAGCAGTACTTC
j_call: TRBJ2-7
v_call: TRBV6-5
d_call: NA
clone_size: NA

cdr3_aa: CASSLARQGGYGYTF
cdr3_nt: TGTGCCAGCAGCTTAGCAAGACAGGGGGGCTATGGCTACACCTTC
j_call: TRBJ1-2
v_call: TRBV7-8
d_call: TRBD1
clone_size: NA

cdr3_aa: CAWRSYFGRGYGEPSSYNEQFF
cdr3_nt: TGTGCCTGGAGAAGTTATTTTGGGAGGGGCTATGGGGAACCCAGCTCCTACAATGAGCAGTTCTTC
j_call: TRBJ2-1
v_call: TRBV30
d_call: TRBD2
clone_size: NA

cdr3_aa: CASSPLSSYNEQFF
cdr3_nt: TGTGCCAGCAGCCCTCTCAGCTCCTACAATGAGCAGTTCTTC
j_call: TRBJ2-1
v_call: TRBV7-2
d_call: NA
clone_size: NA

cdr3_aa: CASSFPSGRKNNEQFF
cdr3_nt: TGTGCCAGCAGTTTTCCCAGCGGGAGGAAAAACAATGAGCAGTTCTTC
j_call: TRBJ2-1
v_call: TRBV28
d_call: TRBD2
clone_size: NA

cdr3_aa: CASSFIMNTEAFF
cdr3_nt: TGCGCCAGCAGCTTTATAATGAACACTGAAGCTTTCTTT
j_call: TRBJ1-1
v_call: TRBV5-1
d_call: NA
clone_size: NA

cdr3_aa: CASSRGQPSIYEQYF
cdr3_nt: TGTGCCAGCAGCCGCGGACAGCCTTCGATCTACGAGCAGTACTTC
j_call: TRBJ2-7
v_call: TRBV14
d_call: NA
clone_size: NA